This T cell receptor (beta chain) was sequenced in a study of shared clonotypes between healthy human individuals. Points from the study as a whole: Sorted-subset samples were not fully sequenced, rarefaction indicated. The four-donor shared clonotypes exceeded non-shared clonotypes in generation probability, with non-shared ones scoring lower. Few donors restricted represented genetic and exposure-history diversity. When naive CD4 clonotypes were compared across four donors, around 5% were shared.

Of note for this clone: What it recognizes is unknown.

Germline values: CDR1 SGHRS, CDR2 YFSETQ. V shed 3 bases, J shed 2 bases, and the junction held 9 bases outside the gene matches. The CDR3 is made up of 17 amino acids. Some clones are missing from TCRdb's copy, which holds only in-frame ones; the method was immunoSEQ multiplex PCR. The sample lists approximately 2,300,000 clones; 85% to 95% were seen once. This receptor was taken from a man between 18 and 29 years old in good health. Some clones in this sample may be carry-over from other donors' samples. Sequences were obtained from naive CD4+ T cells from PBMCs. The subset denotes: CD45RA+ positively selected. This rearrangement joins TRBV5-1 to TRBJ2-1, with TRBD2 matching over 9 bases. The CDR3 sequence: CASSYGLAGSAYNEQFF. The CDR3 region has the DNA TGCGCCAGCAGCTACGGGCTAGCGGGAAGTGCCTACAATGAGCAGTTCTTC. Full variable domain (rest looked up from reference TRBV5-1 and TRBJ2-1): KAGVTQTPRYLIKTRGQQVTLSCSPISGHRSVSWYQQTPGQGLQFLFEYFSETQRNKGNFPGRFSGRQFSNSRSEMNVSTLELGDSALYLCASSYGLAGSAYNEQFFGPGTRLTVL.